What follows is one T cell receptor (beta chain) and its context. Its antigen is not identified. This sample was included in a study of Ad26.COV2.S vaccination and SARS-CoV-2 variants. Whole-study context: Sample donor was a member of the COV1001 Ad26.COV2.S trial arm. By the intramuscular route, Ad26.COV2.S was given once, or twice 56 days apart. Study findings and constraints: Total T cell responses, in the TCR breadth and depth analyses, may have been underestimated.

Produced via immunoSEQ multiplex PCR; TCRdb's table is partial and in-frame only. Among around 300,000 clones, 88% were seen once, and the ten largest hold 6.4%. Specified treatment: roughly 19 received Ad26.COV2.S at low or high dose, single or two shots; 5 received placebo; per-sample allocation not given. Sampling was done on day 63 after the first vaccine or placebo injection. An adult donor aged 18-55 years was enrolled in Boston. This receptor was obtained from a person aged 18-60 years who received the Ad26.COV2.S COVID-19 vaccine or a placebo. The material was peripheral blood, obtained in a trial of Ad26.COV2.S vaccine versus placebo.

CDR3 DNA sequence: TGTGCCAGCAGTTCAGGACGGGCAAAGGATTACAATGAGCAGTTCTTC. Its protein is CASSSGRAKDYNEQFF. The rearrangement uses TRBV6-5 and TRBJ2-1; D gene ambiguous. CDR1 is MNHEY and CDR2 is SVGAGI in the germline V gene. The V and J ends lost 4 bases and 4 bases respectively, with 17 bases between them. The CDR3 has 16 amino acids.